Presented here are 11 T cell receptor beta chains from one specimen sequenced in a study of blood T cell repertoires in COVID-19. The protocol was immunoSEQ multiplex PCR, while the TCRdb copy is restricted to in-frame clones and leaves out a portion. The sample holds over 250,000 clones, 90% seen once. Sequencing was done on a sample of peripheral blood. These receptors were obtained from a woman in her forties or fifties with COVID-19, enrolled during active disease.

The rearrangement uses TRBV5-1 and TRBJ2-3, with 10 bases that match TRBD2. The CDR3 has 17 residues. V gave up 2 bases and J gave up 1 base; unmatched junction bases: 7. Germline V lookup: CDR1 SGHRS, CDR2 YFSETQ. The CDR3 DNA reads TGCGCCAGCAGCTTAGGTCTAGCGGGAGCCCGCACAGATACGCAGTATTTT. Its protein product is CASSLGLAGARTDTQYF.

This clone has more than one count but fewer than ten. This chain uses TRBV27 with TRBJ2-7; 7 nucleotides agree with TRBD2. CDR3 length equals 14 residues. V lost 5 bases to trimming and J lost 3 bases; unmatched junction nucleotides: 7. Germline assignment: CDR1 MNHEY and CDR2 SMNVEV (reference sequence). CDR3 sequence reads: CASSPREDLYEQYF. CDR3 DNA: TGTGCCAGCAGTCCCCGGGAGGACCTCTACGAGCAGTACTTC.

This clone was detected a few times. V usage is TRBV11-2 and J usage is TRBJ2-2; no firm D call. V lost 5 bases and J lost 1, with 14 bases in between. The CDR3 is made up of 16 amino acids. Germline V CDR1 and CDR2: SGHAT, FQNNGV. In nucleotides, the CDR3 is TGTGCCAGCAGCGTCGTTGGTCTAATGAACACCGGGGAGCTGTTTTTT. Its translation: CASSVVGLMNTGELFF.

This chain connects TRBV4-1 to TRBJ1-2; no firm D call. Per the germline V gene, CDR1 is MGHRA and CDR2 is YSYEKL. The CDR3 spans 14 residues. Trimming pared 1 base from V and 7 bases from J, leaving 13 bases between. CDR3 residues: CASSQAIGFSGYTF. CDR3 nucleotide sequence: TGCGCCAGCAGCCAAGCCATCGGGTTCAGTGGCTACACCTTC.

The chain links TRBV11-2 to TRBJ2-6, with a weak D call TRBD1 (6 bases). The V gene lost 5 bases and the J gene lost 2 bases, with 13 bases spanning the gap. This CDR3 is 16 amino acids long. Germline V lookup: CDR1 SGHAT, CDR2 FQNNGV. The DNA for the CDR3 is TGTGCCAGCAGCCGACGACAGGTAGCTGGGGCCAACGTCCTGACTTTC. Its translation: CASSRRQVAGANVLTF.

The genes are TRBV7-9 and TRBJ1-1, with a weak D call TRBD1 (6 bases). CDR1 and CDR2 from the germline V gene are SEHNR and FQNEAQ (reference sequence). The germline V and J ends were trimmed by 5 bases and 0 bases, with 13 bases remaining between them. There are 15 residues in the CDR3. Here the CDR3 reads CASSTWTEMNTEAFF. CDR3 nucleotides: TGTGCCAGCAGCACCTGGACAGAGATGAACACTGAAGCTTTCTTT.

The V call is TRBV6-5, the J call TRBJ1-1; 9 nucleotides align to TRBD1. The V segment lost 0 bases and the J segment 2 bases; nucleotides outside the gene matches: 1. CDR3 size: 15 residues. Looked up from germline, CDR1 is MNHEY and CDR2 is SVGAGI. The CDR3 DNA reads as TGTGCCAGCAGTTACTCGGACAGGGGTAACACTGAAGCTTTCTTT. It translates to CASSYSDRGNTEAFF.

The V and J genes are TRBV7-3 and TRBJ1-2; TRBD1 is a possible D gene (5 bases). The CDR3 length is 13 residues. Germline-derived CDR1 and CDR2 are SGHTA and FQGTGA. V was trimmed by 2 bases and J by 6 bases, leaving 10 bases between them. CDR3 sequence reads: CASSLGSRDGYTF. CDR3 bases: TGTGCCAGCAGCTTAGGGTCCAGGGATGGCTACACCTTC.

To note about this clone: At one end, the junction sequence differs from germline, possibly due to a read error. The V call is TRBV2, the J call TRBJ1-1; D gene ambiguous. Per germline, CDR1 SNHLY and CDR2 FYNNEI. The CDR3 contains 13 residues. The CDR3 nucleotides read TGTGCCAGCAGCGAAGGAGTGAACACTGAAGCTTTCTTT. Translation gives CASSEGVNTEAFF. Variable domain in full (rest from reference TRBV2 and TRBJ1-1): EPEVTQTPSHQVTQMGQEVILRCVPISNHLYFYWYRQILGQKVEFLVSFYNNEISEKSEIFDDQFSVERPDGSNFTLKIRSTKLEDSAMYFCASSEGVNTEAFFGQGTRLTVV.

This chain connects TRBV19 to TRBJ1-5; 7 bases fit TRBD1. Losses at the gene ends were 8 bases for V and 0 bases for J; bases not matched to a gene: 4. Germline V lookup: CDR1 LNHDA, CDR2 SQIVND (reference sequence). This CDR3 has 14 residues. CDR3 region: CASATGASNQPQHF. CDR3 in DNA: TGTGCCAGTGCTACAGGGGCTAGCAATCAGCCCCAGCATTTT.

This sequence joins TRBV6-5 and TRBJ1-2; D gene ambiguous. CDR1 MNHEY and CDR2 SVGAGI come from the germline V gene. The V end lost 2 bases, the J end lost 8 bases, and 12 bases lay between the germline ends. This CDR3 comprises 13 residues. The CDR3 loop reads CASSYDMVSGYTF. The CDR3 DNA follows: TGTGCCAGCAGTTACGACATGGTTTCAGGCTACACCTTC.